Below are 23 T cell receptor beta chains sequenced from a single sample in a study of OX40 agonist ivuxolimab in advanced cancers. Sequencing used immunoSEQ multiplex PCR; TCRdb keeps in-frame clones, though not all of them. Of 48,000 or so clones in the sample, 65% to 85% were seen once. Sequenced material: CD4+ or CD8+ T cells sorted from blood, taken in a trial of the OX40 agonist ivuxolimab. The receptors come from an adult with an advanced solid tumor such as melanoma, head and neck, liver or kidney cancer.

This CDR3 is CASSVLGLSGETQYF. The CDR3, as DNA: TGTGCCAGCAGCGTTCTGGGACTATCGGGAGAGACCCAGTACTTC. The V gene is TRBV27, the J gene TRBJ2-5; 7 nucleotides match TRBD2. Germline lookup yields CDR1 MNHEY and CDR2 SMNVEV (reference sequence). There are 15 residues in the CDR3. Trimming removed 6 bases from V and 4 bases from J; junction bases left unmatched: 11.

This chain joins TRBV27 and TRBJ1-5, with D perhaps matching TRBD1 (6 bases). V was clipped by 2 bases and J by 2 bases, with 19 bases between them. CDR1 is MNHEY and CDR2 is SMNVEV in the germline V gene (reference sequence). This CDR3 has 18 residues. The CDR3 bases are TGTGCCAGCAGTTTAAGCGCCACAGGGACGAAGGGCAATCAGCCCCAGCATTTT. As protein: CASSLSATGTKGNQPQHF.

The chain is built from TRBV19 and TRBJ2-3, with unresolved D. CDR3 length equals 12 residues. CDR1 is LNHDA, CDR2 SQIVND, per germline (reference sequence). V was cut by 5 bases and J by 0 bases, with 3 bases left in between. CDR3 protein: CASSYSTDTQYF. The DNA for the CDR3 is TGTGCCAGTAGTTACAGCACAGATACGCAGTATTTT.

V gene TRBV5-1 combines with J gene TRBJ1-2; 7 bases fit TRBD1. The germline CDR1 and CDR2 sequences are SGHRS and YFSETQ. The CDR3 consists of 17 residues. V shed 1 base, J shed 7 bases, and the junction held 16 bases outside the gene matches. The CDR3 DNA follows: TGCGCCAGCAGCTTGTACCGGGACAGAGCCCAATTTAGTGGCTACACCTTC. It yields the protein CASSLYRDRAQFSGYTF.

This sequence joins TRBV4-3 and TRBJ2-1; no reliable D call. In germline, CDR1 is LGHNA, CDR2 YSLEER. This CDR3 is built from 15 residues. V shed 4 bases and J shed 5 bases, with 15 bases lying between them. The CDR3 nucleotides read TGCGCCAGCAGCCCCCGGTTCCCAGGAGACAATGAGCAGTTCTTC. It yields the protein CASSPRFPGDNEQFF.

The CDR3 DNA reads TGTGCCAGCAATACCGGGACTAGCGGGATGGCAGATACGCAGTATTTT. Protein product: CASNTGTSGMADTQYF. V gene TRBV2 combines with J gene TRBJ2-3; 13 bases fit TRBD2. CDR1 SNHLY and CDR2 FYNNEI come from the germline V gene. The CDR3 has 16 amino acids. Trimming at V came to 7 bases and at J to 4 bases, leaving 8 bases not matched to a gene.

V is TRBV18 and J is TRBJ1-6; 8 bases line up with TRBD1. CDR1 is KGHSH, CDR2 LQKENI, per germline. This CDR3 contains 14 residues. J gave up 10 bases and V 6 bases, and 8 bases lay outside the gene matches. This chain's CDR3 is CASSLDRGGSPLHF. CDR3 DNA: TGTGCCAGCTCCCTAGACAGGGGTGGATCACCCCTCCACTTT.

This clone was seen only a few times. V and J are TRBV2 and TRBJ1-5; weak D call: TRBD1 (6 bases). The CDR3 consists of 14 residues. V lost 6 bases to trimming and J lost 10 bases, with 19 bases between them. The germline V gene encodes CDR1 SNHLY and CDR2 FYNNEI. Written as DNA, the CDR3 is TGTGCCAGCAGCCTCGGGGACACCCTCAGCCCCCAGCATTTT. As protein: CASSLGDTLSPQHF. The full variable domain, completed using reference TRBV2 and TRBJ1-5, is EPEVTQTPSHQVTQMGQEVILRCVPISNHLYFYWYRQILGQKVEFLVSFYNNEISEKSEIFDDQFSVERPDGSNFTLKIRSTKLEDSAMYFCASSLGDTLSPQHFGDGTRLSIL.

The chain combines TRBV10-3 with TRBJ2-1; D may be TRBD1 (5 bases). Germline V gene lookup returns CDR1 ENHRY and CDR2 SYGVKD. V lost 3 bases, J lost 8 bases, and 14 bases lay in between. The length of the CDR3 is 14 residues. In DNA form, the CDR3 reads TGTGCCATCAGTGAAAAGGGGCTCGTCGATGAGCAGTTCTTC. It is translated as CAISEKGLVDEQFF.

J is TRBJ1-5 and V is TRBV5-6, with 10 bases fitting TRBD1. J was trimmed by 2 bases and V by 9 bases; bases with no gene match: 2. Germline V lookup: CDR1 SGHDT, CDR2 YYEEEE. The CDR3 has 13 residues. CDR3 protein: CATGTGGNQPQHF. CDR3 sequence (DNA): TGTGCCACCGGGACAGGGGGCAATCAGCCCCAGCATTTT.

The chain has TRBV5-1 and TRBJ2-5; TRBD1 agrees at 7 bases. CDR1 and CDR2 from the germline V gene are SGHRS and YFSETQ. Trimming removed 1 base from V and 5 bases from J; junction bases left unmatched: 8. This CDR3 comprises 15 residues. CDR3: CASSLKSGGQETQYF. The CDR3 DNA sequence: TGCGCCAGCAGCTTGAAGTCAGGGGGACAGGAGACCCAGTACTTC.

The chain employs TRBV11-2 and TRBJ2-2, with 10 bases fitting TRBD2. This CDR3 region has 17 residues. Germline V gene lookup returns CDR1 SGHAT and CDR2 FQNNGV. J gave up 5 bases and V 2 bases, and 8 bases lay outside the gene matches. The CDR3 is CASSLIGLAGDTGELFF. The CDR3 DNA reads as TGTGCCAGCAGCTTAATAGGCCTAGCGGGAGATACCGGGGAGCTGTTTTTT.

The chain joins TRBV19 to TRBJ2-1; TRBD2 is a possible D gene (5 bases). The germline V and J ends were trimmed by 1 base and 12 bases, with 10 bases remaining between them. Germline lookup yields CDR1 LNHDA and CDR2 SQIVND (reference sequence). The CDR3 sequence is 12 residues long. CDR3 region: CASSIAADPQFF. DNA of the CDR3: TGTGCCAGTAGTATAGCAGCGGACCCGCAGTTCTTC.

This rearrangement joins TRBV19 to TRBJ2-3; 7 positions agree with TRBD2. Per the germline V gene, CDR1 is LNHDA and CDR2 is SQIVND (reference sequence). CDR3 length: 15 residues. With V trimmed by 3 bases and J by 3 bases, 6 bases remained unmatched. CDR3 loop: CASSMGGRRTDTQYF. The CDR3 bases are TGTGCCAGTAGTATGGGCGGGAGAAGGACAGATACGCAGTATTTT.

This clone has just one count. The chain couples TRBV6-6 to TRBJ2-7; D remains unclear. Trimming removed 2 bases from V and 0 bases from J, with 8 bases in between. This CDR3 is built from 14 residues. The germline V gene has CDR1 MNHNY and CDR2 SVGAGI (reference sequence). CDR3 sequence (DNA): TGTGCCAGCAGTTACGCGATGAGCTCCTACGAGCAGTACTTC. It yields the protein CASSYAMSSYEQYF.

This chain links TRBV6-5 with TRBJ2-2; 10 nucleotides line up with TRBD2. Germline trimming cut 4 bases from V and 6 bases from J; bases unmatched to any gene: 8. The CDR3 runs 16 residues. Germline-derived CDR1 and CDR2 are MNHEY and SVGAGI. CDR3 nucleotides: TGTGCCAGCAGTTTCGGCGGAAGCGGGGGGGCCGGGGAGCTGTTTTTT. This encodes CASSFGGSGGAGELFF.

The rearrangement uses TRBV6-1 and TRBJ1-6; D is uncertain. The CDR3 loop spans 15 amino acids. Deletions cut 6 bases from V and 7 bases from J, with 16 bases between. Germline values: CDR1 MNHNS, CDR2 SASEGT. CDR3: CASRGKRVLNSPLHF. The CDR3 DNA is TGTGCCAGCAGAGGCAAGAGGGTCTTAAATTCACCCCTCCACTTT.

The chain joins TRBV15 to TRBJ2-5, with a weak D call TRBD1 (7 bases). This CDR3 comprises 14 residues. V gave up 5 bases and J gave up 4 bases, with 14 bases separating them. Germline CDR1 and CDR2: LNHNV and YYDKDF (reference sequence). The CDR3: CATSAHRGGETQYF. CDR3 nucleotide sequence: TGTGCCACCAGCGCCCACAGGGGAGGAGAGACCCAGTACTTC.

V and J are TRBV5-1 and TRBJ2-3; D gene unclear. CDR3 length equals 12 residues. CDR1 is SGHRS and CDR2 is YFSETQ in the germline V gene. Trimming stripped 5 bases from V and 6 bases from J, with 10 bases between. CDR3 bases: TGCGCCAGCAGTCCCGCAGTTGATACGCAGTATTTT. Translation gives CASSPAVDTQYF.

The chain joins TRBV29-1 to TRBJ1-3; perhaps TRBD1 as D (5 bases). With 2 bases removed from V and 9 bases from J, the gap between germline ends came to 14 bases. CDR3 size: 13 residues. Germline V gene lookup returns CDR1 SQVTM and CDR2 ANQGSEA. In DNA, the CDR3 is TGCAGCGTTGAAATCAGCGGGGGAGGCACCATATATTTT. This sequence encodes CSVEISGGGTIYF. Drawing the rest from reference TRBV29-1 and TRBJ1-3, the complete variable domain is SAVISQKPSRDICQRGTSLTIQCQVDSQVTMMFWYRQQPGQSLTLIATANQGSEATYESGFVIDKFPISRPNLTFSTLTVSNMSPEDSSIYLCSVEISGGGTIYFGEGSWLTVV.

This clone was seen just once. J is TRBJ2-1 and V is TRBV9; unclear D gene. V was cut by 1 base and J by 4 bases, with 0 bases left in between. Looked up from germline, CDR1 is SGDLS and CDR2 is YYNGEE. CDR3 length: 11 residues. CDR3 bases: TGTGCCAGCAGCGTATACAATGAGCAGTTCTTC. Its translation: CASSVYNEQFF.

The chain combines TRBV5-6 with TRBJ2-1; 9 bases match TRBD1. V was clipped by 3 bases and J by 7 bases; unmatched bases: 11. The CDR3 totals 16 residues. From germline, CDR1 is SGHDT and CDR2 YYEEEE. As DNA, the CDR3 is TGTGCCAGCAGCTCTGTCCGGGGACAGGGAAAGAATGAGCAGTTCTTC. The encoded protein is CASSSVRGQGKNEQFF.

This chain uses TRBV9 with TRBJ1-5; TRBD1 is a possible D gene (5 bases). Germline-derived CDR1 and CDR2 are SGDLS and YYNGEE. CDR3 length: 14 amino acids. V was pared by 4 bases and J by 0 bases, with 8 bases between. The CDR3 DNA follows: TGTGCCAGCAGCCTAGGGGCTAGCAATCAGCCCCAGCATTTT. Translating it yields CASSLGASNQPQHF.